This T cell receptor beta chain was recorded in a study of blood T cells in healthy people across ages. Study-wide points: The study regarded diversity estimates from one million T cells as underestimates. Unsorted PBMC material precluded a definitive naive versus antigen-experienced comparison. Donors of long life had a larger count of naive CD4+ cells and greater diversity than aged donors.

Primed by a sample-barcoded 5' primer and a J-beta primer mix, a second PCR proceeded for about 6 to 11 cycles. Carrying 12 random nucleotides, a template-switch adaptor labeled each individual cDNA molecule. TCRdb re-called the 5' RACE reads with MiXCR, one entry per CDR3 protein. This sample has about 1 million distinct CDR3 sequences, with over 35% found just once. This clonotype has a single count. The antigen is undetermined. The CDR3 is 15 amino acids. In germline, CDR1 is DFQATT, CDR2 SNEGSKA (reference sequence). With 3 bases clipped from V and 3 bases from J, the junction kept 9 bases outside the gene matches.

The V call is TRBV20-1, the J call TRBJ2-3, with 7 bases matching TRBD1. The sequencing input was blood. The TCR originated in a woman in her sixties in good health. The CDR3 spells CSASERATGTDTQYF. In nucleotides, the CDR3 is TGCAGTGCTAGTGAACGGGCGACAGGGACAGATACGCAGTATTTT.